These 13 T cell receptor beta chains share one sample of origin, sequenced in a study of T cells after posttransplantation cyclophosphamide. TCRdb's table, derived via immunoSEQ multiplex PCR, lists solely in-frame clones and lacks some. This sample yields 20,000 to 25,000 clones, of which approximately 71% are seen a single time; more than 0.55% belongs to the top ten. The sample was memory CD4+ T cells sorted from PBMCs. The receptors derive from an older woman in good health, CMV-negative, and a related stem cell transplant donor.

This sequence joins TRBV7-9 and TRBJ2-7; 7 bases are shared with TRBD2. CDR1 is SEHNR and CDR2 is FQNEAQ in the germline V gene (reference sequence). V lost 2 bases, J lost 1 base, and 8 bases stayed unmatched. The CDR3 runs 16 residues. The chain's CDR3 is CASSLRGGGRSYEQYF. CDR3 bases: TGTGCCAGCAGCTTAAGGGGCGGGGGAAGATCCTACGAGCAGTACTTC.

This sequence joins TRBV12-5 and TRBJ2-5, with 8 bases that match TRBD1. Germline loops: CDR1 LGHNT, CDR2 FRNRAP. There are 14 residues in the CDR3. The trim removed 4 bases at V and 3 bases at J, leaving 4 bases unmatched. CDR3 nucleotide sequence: TGTGCTAGTGGTTCCGGGACAGGTAAAGAGACCCAGTACTTC. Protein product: CASGSGTGKETQYF.

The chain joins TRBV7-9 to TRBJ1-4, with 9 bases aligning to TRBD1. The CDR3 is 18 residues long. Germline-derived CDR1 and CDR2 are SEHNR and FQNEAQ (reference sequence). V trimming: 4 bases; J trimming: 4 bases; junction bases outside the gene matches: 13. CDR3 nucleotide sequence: TGTGCCAGCAGCTCCCCAAACCGACAGGGGGTTTATAATGAAAAACTGTTTTTT. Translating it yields CASSSPNRQGVYNEKLFF. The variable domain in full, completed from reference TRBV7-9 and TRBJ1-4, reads DTGVSQNPRHKITKRGQNVTFRCDPISEHNRLYWYRQTLGQGPEFLTYFQNEAQLEKSRLLSDRFSAERPKGSFSTLEIQRTEQGDSAMYLCASSSPNRQGVYNEKLFFGSGTQLSVL.

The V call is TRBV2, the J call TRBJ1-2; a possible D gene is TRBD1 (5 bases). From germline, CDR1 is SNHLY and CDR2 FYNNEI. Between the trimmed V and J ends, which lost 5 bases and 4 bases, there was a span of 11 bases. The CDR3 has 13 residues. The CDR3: CASSPDRFYGYTF. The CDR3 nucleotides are TGTGCCAGCAGTCCAGACAGATTCTATGGCTACACCTTC. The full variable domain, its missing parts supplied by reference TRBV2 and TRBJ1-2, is EPEVTQTPSHQVTQMGQEVILRCVPISNHLYFYWYRQILGQKVEFLVSFYNNEISEKSEIFDDQFSVERPDGSNFTLKIRSTKLEDSAMYFCASSPDRFYGYTFGSGTRLTVV.

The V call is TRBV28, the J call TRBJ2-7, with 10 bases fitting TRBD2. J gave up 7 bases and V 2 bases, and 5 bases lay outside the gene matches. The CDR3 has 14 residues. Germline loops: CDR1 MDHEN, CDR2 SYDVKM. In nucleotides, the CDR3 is TGTGCCAGCAGTTTAGTTCTAGCGGGAGTTGAGCAGTACTTC. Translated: CASSLVLAGVEQYF.

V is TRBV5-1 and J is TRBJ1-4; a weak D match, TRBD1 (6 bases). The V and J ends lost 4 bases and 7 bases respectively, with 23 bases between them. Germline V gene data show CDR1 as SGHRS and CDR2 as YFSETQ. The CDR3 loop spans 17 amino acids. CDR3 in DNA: TGCGCCAGCAGCCTCTACAGGGCAGGTTCCCCAATTGAAAAACTGTTTTTT. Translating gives CASSLYRAGSPIEKLFF.

The CDR3 DNA sequence: TGCGCCAGCAGCCCAGTCACCATGAACACTGAAGCTTTCTTT. Amino acids: CASSPVTMNTEAFF. This chain joins TRBV5-1 and TRBJ1-1; D uncertain. The germline gives CDR1 SGHRS, CDR2 YFSETQ. This CDR3 has 14 amino acids. V gave up 4 bases and J gave up 0 bases, with 10 bases separating them.

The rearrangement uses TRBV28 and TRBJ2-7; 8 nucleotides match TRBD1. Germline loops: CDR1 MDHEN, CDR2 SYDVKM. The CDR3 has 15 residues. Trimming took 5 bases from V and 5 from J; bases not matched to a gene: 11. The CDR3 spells CASSDPGGSMNEQYF. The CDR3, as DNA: TGTGCCAGCAGTGACCCAGGGGGCAGTATGAACGAGCAGTACTTC.

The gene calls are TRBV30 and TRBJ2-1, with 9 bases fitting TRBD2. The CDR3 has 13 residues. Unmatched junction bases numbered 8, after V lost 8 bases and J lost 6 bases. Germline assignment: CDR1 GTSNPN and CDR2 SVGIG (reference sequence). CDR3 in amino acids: CAPPRGRANEQFF. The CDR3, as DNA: TGTGCCCCCCCCCGCGGGAGGGCCAATGAGCAGTTCTTC. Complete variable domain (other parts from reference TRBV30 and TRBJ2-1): SQTIHQWPATLVQPVGSPLSLECTVEGTSNPNLYWYRQAAGRGLQLLFYSVGIGQISSEVPQNLSASRPQDRQFILSSKKLLLSDSGFYLCAPPRGRANEQFFGPGTRLTVL.

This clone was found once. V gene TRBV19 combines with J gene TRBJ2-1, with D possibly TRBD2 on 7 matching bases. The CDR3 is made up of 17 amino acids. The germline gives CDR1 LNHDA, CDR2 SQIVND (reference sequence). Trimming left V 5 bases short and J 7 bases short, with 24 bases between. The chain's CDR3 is CASSPLQGSSGINEQFF. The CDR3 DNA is TGTGCCAGTAGTCCCCTCCAGGGGTCGAGCGGGATAAATGAGCAGTTCTTC.

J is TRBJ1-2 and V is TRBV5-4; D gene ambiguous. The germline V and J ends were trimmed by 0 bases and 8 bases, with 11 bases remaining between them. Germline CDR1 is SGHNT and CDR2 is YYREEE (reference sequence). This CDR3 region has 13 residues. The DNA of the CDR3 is TGTGCCAGCAGCTTGGGCGGGTCTCACGGCTACACCTTC. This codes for CASSLGGSHGYTF. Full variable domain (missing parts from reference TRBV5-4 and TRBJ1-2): ETGVTQSPTHLIKTRGQQVTLRCSSQSGHNTVSWYQQALGQGPQFIFQYYREEENGRGNFPPRFSGLQFPNYSSELNVNALELDDSALYLCASSLGGSHGYTFGSGTRLTVV.

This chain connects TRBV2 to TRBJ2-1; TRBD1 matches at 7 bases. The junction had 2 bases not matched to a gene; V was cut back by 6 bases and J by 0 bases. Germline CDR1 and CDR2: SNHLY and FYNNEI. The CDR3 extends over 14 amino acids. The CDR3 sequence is CASSRGSSYNEQFF. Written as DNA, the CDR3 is TGTGCCAGCAGCAGGGGGAGCTCCTACAATGAGCAGTTCTTC.

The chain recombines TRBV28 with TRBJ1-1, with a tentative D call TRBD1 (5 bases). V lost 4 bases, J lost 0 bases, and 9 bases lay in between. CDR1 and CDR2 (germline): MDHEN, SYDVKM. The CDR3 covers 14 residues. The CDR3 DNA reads TGTGCCAGCAGTTCATCAGGGTTGAACACTGAAGCTTTCTTT. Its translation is CASSSSGLNTEAFF.